These 23 T cell receptor beta chains originate from one sample sequenced in a study of graft-versus-host responses after intestinal transplantation (dated by TCRdb to the early 2020s). Libraries were made using the immunoSEQ multiplex PCR assay. Imported from immuneACCESS, the table was reduced by TCRdb to in-frame sequences with V and J called. These copies leave out some clones; in studies compared against another copy, an unresolved V gene accounts for under half, and the cause of the remainder is not known. This sample gives around 43,000 clones in total; roughly nine tenths of them show up just once. Of the sample, 3.5% to 5% is held by the ten largest clones. Sequencing was performed on PBMCs, taken 524 days after transplant. The receptor source for this set is a human patient who received an intestinal transplant, so some T cells may come from the graft donor.

J is TRBJ2-1 and V is TRBV28; D is undetermined. The germline V gene encodes CDR1 MDHEN and CDR2 SYDVKM. The V end was cut by 2 bases, the J end by 6 bases, with 8 bases between. The CDR3 is 13 residues long. This CDR3 is CASSLLRVNEQFF. The CDR3 nucleotides read TGTGCCAGCAGTTTACTAAGGGTCAATGAGCAGTTCTTC. Full variable domain (remainder filled in from reference TRBV28 and TRBJ2-1): DVKVTQSSRYLVKRTGEKVFLECVQDMDHENMFWYRQDPGLGLRLIYFSYDVKMKEKGDIPEGYSVSREKKERFSLILESASTNQTSMYLCASSLLRVNEQFFGPGTRLTVL.

This chain connects TRBV10-1 to TRBJ2-2; no clear D. V was clipped by 2 bases and J by 0 bases, with 10 bases between them. The CDR3 runs to 16 residues. In germline, CDR1 is WNHNN, CDR2 SYGVQD (reference sequence). The CDR3 region has the DNA TGCGCCAGCAGTGAGGGCGGCGGCTCGAACACCGGGGAGCTGTTTTTT. Protein sequence: CASSEGGGSNTGELFF.

The gene calls are TRBV10-2 and TRBJ2-6; D call uncertain. Germline values: CDR1 WSHSY, CDR2 SAAADI. V was shortened by 0 bases and J by 4 bases, with 1 base between the two germline ends. The CDR3 runs to 13 residues. CDR3 sequence (DNA): TGCGCCAGCAGTGAGTCAGGGGCCAACGTCCTGACTTTC. Protein sequence: CASSESGANVLTF.

The gene calls are TRBV6-6 and TRBJ2-7; D remains ambiguous. V lost 0 bases to trimming and J lost 4 bases, with 4 bases between them. CDR1 is MNHNY and CDR2 is SVGAGI in the germline V gene (reference sequence). The CDR3 spans 12 residues. This chain's CDR3 is CASSYSWYEQYF. The CDR3 nucleotides read TGTGCCAGCAGTTACTCTTGGTACGAGCAGTACTTC.

CDR3 in amino acids: CAWSGGYNQPQHF. The DNA of the CDR3 is TGTGCCTGGAGTGGAGGATACAATCAGCCCCAGCATTTT. This sequence joins TRBV30 and TRBJ1-5; D is unclear. The CDR3 is 13 amino acids. V lost 1 base to trimming and J lost 3 bases, with 7 bases between them. CDR1 and CDR2 (germline): GTSNPN, SVGIG (reference sequence).

The rearrangement joins TRBV19 to TRBJ1-5; 8 bases align to TRBD1. Germline values: CDR1 LNHDA, CDR2 SQIVND (reference sequence). V dropped 3 bases and J dropped 4; count of bases not matched to a gene: 5. The CDR3 contains 15 residues. The CDR3, as DNA: TGTGCCAGTAGTATCGGCAGGGGGCCGAATCAGCCCCAGCATTTT. Protein product: CASSIGRGPNQPQHF.

Here the CDR3 reads CASSMSLTYEQYF. DNA for the CDR3: TGTGCCAGTAGTATGTCACTTACCTACGAGCAGTACTTC. The chain links TRBV19 to TRBJ2-7; D remains unclear. CDR1 is LNHDA and CDR2 is SQIVND in the germline V gene (reference sequence). The CDR3 consists of 13 residues. Trimming left V 3 bases short and J 2 bases short, with 8 bases between.

The rearrangement links TRBV19 to TRBJ2-1; no definite D call. Trimming stripped 1 base from V and 6 bases from J, with 16 bases between. The CDR3 spans 16 residues. Germline V lookup: CDR1 LNHDA, CDR2 SQIVND (reference sequence). CDR3 sequence (DNA): TGTGCCAGTAGTATAGCCCCCGGGCCGTCTGGCAATGAGCAGTTCTTC. Amino acids: CASSIAPGPSGNEQFF.

The chain links TRBV19 to TRBJ2-1; D is unresolved. Trimming left V 3 bases short and J 0 bases short, with 12 bases between. The CDR3 totals 16 residues. The germline CDR1 and CDR2 sequences are LNHDA and SQIVND (reference sequence). In DNA form, the CDR3 reads TGTGCCAGTAGTATGTCTGGCTCCAGCTCCTACAATGAGCAGTTCTTC. It translates to CASSMSGSSSYNEQFF.

The rearrangement links TRBV29-1 to TRBJ2-7, with a possible D match to TRBD2 (5 bases). Germline V gene sequence: CDR1 SQVTM, CDR2 ANQGSEA. This CDR3 spans 11 amino acids. Trimming shortened V by 4 bases and J by 3 bases, and 7 bases separated the two germline ends. CDR3 nucleotides: TGCAGCGTTGCGGGGATCTACGAGCAGTACTTC. It specifies CSVAGIYEQYF.

The chain combines TRBV5-1 with TRBJ1-1, with a possible D match to TRBD1 (5 bases). The germline gives CDR1 SGHRS, CDR2 YFSETQ. Trimming cost V 1 base and J 4 bases, with 17 bases left between them. The CDR3 is 16 residues long. In DNA, the CDR3 is TGCGCCAGCAGCTTGCTTACTTTCAGGGCTGTCACTGAAGCTTTCTTT. Translation: CASSLLTFRAVTEAFF.

This chain links TRBV30 with TRBJ1-4, with D hard to call. Germline CDR1 reads GTSNPN; CDR2 reads SVGIG (reference sequence). The CDR3 has 15 amino acids. Trimming took off 5 bases at V and 7 bases at J, with 20 bases between the two ends. CDR3 sequence (DNA): TGTGCCTGGCGAACTACCGGGAGGTCGAGTGAAAAACTGTTTTTT. It encodes CAWRTTGRSSEKLFF.

The chain links TRBV4-1 to TRBJ2-3; TRBD1 agrees at 9 bases. The CDR3 length is 14 residues. Germline trimming cut 4 bases from V and 4 bases from J; bases unmatched to any gene: 3. Germline assignment: CDR1 MGHRA and CDR2 YSYEKL. CDR3 nucleotide sequence: TGCGCCAGCAGCCTCGGACAGGGGCCAGATACGCAGTATTTT. Translation gives CASSLGQGPDTQYF.

The chain joins TRBV13 to TRBJ2-7, with TRBD1 identical over 11 bases. This CDR3 is built from 15 residues. V shed 1 base and J 5 bases; nucleotides not matched to a gene: 4. Germline CDR1 PRHDT, CDR2 FYEKMQ (reference sequence). Written as DNA, the CDR3 is TGTGCCAGCAGCTTAGAGGGGACAGGGGGAGACGAGCAGTACTTC. Amino acids: CASSLEGTGGDEQYF.

The V and J genes are TRBV4-1 and TRBJ2-1; 7 bases fit TRBD2. The germline V gene has CDR1 MGHRA and CDR2 YSYEKL. Trimming took 1 base from V and 6 from J; bases not matched to a gene: 21. The CDR3 is 20 residues long. CDR3 in amino acids: CASSQVVGGPNIPSFNEQFF. The CDR3 nucleotides are TGCGCCAGCAGCCAAGTTGTGGGAGGGCCTAATATACCCTCATTCAATGAGCAGTTCTTC.

The rearrangement joins TRBV7-9 to TRBJ1-6; possibly TRBD1 for D (5 bases). The CDR3 length is 16 residues. The ends were cut back, 2 bases at V and 7 bases at J, with 15 bases in the middle. Germline CDR1 reads SEHNR; CDR2 reads FQNEAQ (reference sequence). The CDR3 loop is CASSLYEGIGNSPLHF. The CDR3, as DNA: TGTGCCAGCAGCTTATATGAGGGGATCGGGAATTCACCCCTCCACTTT.

V gene TRBV11-1 combines with J gene TRBJ2-3; a weak D match, TRBD2 (6 bases). V gave up 6 bases and J gave up 4 bases, with 11 bases separating them. Germline-derived CDR1 and CDR2 are SGHAT and FQDESV (reference sequence). This CDR3 comprises 13 residues. CDR3 in DNA: TGTGCCAGCAGGTTTGGCGGGGCAGATACGCAGTATTTT. Residues: CASRFGGADTQYF.

The sample holds one count of this clone. This chain links TRBV30 with TRBJ1-2, with D possibly TRBD1 on 5 matching bases. Germline CDR1 GTSNPN, CDR2 SVGIG (reference sequence). This CDR3 region has 12 residues. In DNA form, the CDR3 reads TGTGCATTTCACTATGGGGGGTCTGGCTACACCTTC. Translation gives CAFHYGGSGYTF.

This sequence joins TRBV6-5 and TRBJ1-5; a possible D gene is TRBD1 (6 bases). The ends were cut back, 0 bases at V and 4 bases at J, with 10 bases in the middle. Germline CDR1 MNHEY, CDR2 SVGAGI. There are 15 residues in the CDR3. CDR3 DNA: TGTGCCAGCAGTTACTCTGGGGGGACAAATCAGCCCCAGCATTTT. This gives the protein CASSYSGGTNQPQHF.

The rearrangement joins TRBV19 to TRBJ1-5; D ambiguous. Trimming removed 4 bases at V and 4 bases at J, with 14 bases between. This CDR3 has 15 amino acids. The germline gives CDR1 LNHDA, CDR2 SQIVND (reference sequence). The CDR3 loop is CASSTQLMRNQPQHF. CDR3 DNA: TGTGCCAGTAGTACGCAGCTGATGAGGAATCAGCCCCAGCATTTT.

The chain employs TRBV15 and TRBJ1-6, with 7 bases identical to TRBD1. With V trimmed by 3 bases and J by 8 bases, 7 bases remained unmatched. The CDR3 has 15 residues. Germline V gene sequence: CDR1 LNHNV, CDR2 YYDKDF (reference sequence). CDR3 nucleotides: TGTGCCACCAGCAGCAGGGGGGGGCGCGATTCACCCCTCCACTTT. Translating it yields CATSSRGGRDSPLHF.

The chain joins TRBV5-3 to TRBJ1-1; D not resolved. TRBV5-3 is flagged as an ORF with uncertain function. V lost 0 bases to trimming and J lost 4 bases, with 10 bases between them. This CDR3 has 14 amino acids. The CDR3 DNA sequence: TGTGCCAGAAGCTTGGAAGGGCGAGGCACTGAAGCTTTCTTT. This gives the protein CARSLEGRGTEAFF.

In this sample, this clone turned up once. The chain links TRBV2 to TRBJ1-5, with D maybe TRBD1 (6 bases). Trimming took 6 bases from V and 1 from J, leaving 16 bases between them. The CDR3 extends over 16 amino acids. Germline assignment: CDR1 SNHLY and CDR2 FYNNEI. CDR3 coding DNA: TGTGCCAGCAGGAAGGGGACATGGGTGAGCAATCAGCCCCAGCATTTT. Protein sequence: CASRKGTWVSNQPQHF.